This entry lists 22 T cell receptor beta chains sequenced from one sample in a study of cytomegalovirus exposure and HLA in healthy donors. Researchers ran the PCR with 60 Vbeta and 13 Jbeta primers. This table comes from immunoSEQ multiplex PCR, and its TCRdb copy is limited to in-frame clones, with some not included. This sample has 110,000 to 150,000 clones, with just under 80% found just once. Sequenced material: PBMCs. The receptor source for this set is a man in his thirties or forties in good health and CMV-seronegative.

CDR3 region: CASSLVGQENTGELFF. DNA for the CDR3: TGTGCCAGCAGTTTAGTCGGCCAGGAGAACACCGGGGAGCTGTTTTTT. This sequence joins TRBV27 and TRBJ2-2; no firm D call. The V end was cut by 2 bases, the J end by 1 base, with 11 bases between. Germline values: CDR1 MNHEY, CDR2 SMNVEV (reference sequence). The CDR3 is made up of 16 amino acids.

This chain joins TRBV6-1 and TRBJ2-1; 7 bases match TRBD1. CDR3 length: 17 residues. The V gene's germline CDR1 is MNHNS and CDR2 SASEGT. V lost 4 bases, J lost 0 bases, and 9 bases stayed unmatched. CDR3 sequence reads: CASSGVSDRASYNEQFF. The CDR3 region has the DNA TGTGCCAGCAGTGGGGTTTCCGACAGGGCCTCCTACAATGAGCAGTTCTTC.

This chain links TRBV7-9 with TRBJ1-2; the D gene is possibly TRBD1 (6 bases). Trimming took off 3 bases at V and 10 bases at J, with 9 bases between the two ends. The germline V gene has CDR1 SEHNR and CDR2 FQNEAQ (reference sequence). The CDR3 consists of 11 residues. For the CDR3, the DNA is TGTGCCAGCAGCTTCACAGGGACCTACACCTTC. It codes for CASSFTGTYTF.

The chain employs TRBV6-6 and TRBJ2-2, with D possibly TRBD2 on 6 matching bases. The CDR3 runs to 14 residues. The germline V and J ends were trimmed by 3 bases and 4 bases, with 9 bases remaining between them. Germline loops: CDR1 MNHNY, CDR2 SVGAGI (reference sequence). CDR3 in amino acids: CASSYTTSTGELFF. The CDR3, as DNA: TGTGCCAGCAGTTATACGACTAGCACCGGGGAGCTGTTTTTT.

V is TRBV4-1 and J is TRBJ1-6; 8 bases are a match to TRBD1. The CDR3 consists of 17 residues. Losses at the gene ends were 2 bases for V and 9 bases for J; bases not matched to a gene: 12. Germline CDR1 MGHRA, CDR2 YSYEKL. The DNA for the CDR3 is TGCGCCAGCAGCCAAACGCCCCGGGCAGGGGGCTCTTCACCCCTCCACTTT. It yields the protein CASSQTPRAGGSSPLHF.

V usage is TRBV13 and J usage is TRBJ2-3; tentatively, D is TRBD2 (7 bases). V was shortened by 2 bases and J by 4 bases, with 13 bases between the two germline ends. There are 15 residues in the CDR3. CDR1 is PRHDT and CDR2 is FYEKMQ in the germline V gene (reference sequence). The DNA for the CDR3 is TGTGCCAGCAGCTTATTCTTCGGGGGGCCAGATACGCAGTATTTT. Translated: CASSLFFGGPDTQYF.

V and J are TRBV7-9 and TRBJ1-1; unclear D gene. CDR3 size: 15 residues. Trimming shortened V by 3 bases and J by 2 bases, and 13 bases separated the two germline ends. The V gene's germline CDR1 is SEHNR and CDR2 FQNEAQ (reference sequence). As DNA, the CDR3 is TGTGCCAGCAGCTTTCTGGCAGGATCTAACACTGAAGCTTTCTTT. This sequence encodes CASSFLAGSNTEAFF.

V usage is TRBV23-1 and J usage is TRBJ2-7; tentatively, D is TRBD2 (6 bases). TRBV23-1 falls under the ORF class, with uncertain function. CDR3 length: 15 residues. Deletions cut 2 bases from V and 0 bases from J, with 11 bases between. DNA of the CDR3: TGCGCCAGCAGTCAAGCGGGACGGACCTCCTACGAGCAGTACTTC. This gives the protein CASSQAGRTSYEQYF.

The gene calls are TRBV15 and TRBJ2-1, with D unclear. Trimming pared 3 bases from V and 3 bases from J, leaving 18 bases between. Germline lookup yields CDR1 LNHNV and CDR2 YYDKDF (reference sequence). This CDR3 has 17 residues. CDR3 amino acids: CATSRTLHSQFYNEQFF. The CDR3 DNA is TGTGCCACCAGCAGGACTCTCCACTCCCAATTCTACAATGAGCAGTTCTTC.

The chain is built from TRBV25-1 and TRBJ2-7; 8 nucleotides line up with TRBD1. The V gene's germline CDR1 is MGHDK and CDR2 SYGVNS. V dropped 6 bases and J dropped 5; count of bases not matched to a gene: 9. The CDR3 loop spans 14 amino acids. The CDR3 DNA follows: TGTGCCAGCAGCCCGAGGACAGGGTTTCACGAGCAGTACTTC. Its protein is CASSPRTGFHEQYF.

In DNA form, the CDR3 reads TGCGCCAGCAGCTTGTCCCGTAATGGCTACACCTTC. Translating gives CASSLSRNGYTF. The J gene is TRBJ1-2, the V gene TRBV5-1, with D hard to call. The CDR3 loop spans 12 amino acids. Trimming removed 1 base at V and 6 bases at J, with 7 bases between. The germline gives CDR1 SGHRS, CDR2 YFSETQ.

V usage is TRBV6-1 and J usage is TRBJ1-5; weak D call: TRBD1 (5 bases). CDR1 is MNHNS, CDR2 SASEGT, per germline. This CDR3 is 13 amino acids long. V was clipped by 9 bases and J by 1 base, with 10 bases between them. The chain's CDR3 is CASGTVSNQPQHF. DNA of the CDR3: TGTGCCAGTGGGACTGTGAGCAATCAGCCCCAGCATTTT.

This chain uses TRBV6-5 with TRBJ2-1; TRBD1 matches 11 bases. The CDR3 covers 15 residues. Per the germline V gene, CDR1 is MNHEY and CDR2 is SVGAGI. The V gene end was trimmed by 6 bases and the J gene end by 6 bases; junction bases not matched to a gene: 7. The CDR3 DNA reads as TGTGCCAGCAGCCGGACAGGGGGCGTCGTCAATGAGCAGTTCTTC. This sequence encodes CASSRTGGVVNEQFF.

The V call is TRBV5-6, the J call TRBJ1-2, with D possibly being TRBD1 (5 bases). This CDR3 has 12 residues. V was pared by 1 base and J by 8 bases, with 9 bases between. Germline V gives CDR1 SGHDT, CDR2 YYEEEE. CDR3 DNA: TGTGCCAGCAGCTTGATCCAGGGCGGCTACACCTTC. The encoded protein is CASSLIQGGYTF.

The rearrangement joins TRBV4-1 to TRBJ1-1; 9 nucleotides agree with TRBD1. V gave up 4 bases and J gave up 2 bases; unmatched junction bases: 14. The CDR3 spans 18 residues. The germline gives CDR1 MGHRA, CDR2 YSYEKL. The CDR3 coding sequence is TGCGCCAGCAGCCTCCGGGACAGGGTTGGAGAGAGTAACACTGAAGCTTTCTTT. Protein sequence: CASSLRDRVGESNTEAFF.

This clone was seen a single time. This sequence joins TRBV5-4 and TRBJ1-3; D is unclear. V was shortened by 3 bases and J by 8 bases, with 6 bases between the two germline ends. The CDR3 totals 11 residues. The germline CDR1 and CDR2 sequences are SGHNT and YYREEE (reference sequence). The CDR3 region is CASSSRDTIYF. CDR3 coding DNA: TGTGCCAGCAGCTCGAGGGACACCATATATTTT.

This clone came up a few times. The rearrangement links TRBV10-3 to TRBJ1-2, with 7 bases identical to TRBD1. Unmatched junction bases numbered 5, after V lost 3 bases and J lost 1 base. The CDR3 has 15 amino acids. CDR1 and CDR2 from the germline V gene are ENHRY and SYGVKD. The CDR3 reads CAISEGQAFNYGYTF. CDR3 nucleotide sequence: TGTGCCATCAGTGAAGGACAGGCTTTTAACTATGGCTACACCTTC.

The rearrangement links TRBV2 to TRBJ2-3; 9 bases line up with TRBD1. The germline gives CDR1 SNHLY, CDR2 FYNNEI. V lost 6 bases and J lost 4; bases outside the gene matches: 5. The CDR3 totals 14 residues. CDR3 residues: CASRGTGPPDTQYF. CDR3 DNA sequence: TGTGCCAGCAGGGGGACAGGGCCCCCAGATACGCAGTATTTT.

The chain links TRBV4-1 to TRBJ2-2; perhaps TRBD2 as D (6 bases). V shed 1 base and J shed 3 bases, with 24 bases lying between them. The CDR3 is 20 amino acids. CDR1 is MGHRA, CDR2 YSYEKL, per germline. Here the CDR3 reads CASSQAGRLSGHGDTGELFF. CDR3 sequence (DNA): TGCGCCAGCAGCCAAGCCGGGCGCCTTAGCGGCCATGGGGACACCGGGGAGCTGTTTTTT.

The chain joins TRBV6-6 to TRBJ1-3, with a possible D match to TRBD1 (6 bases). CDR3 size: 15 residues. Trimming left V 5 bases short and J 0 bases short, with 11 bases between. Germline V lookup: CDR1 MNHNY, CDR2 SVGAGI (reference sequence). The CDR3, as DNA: TGTGCCAGCAGTCAGGGACATCCCTCTGGAAACACCATATATTTT. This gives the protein CASSQGHPSGNTIYF.

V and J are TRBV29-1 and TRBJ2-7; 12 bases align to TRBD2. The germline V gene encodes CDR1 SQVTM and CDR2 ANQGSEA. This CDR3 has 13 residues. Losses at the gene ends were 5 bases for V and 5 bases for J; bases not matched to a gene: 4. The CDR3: CSVSSGGADEQYF. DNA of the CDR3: TGCAGCGTTTCTAGCGGGGGGGCCGACGAGCAGTACTTC.

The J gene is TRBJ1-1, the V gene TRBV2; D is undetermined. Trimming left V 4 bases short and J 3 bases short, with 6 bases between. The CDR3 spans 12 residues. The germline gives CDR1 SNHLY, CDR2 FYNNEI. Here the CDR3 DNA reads TGTGCCAGCAGTGCTCTGTACACTGAAGCTTTCTTT. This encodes CASSALYTEAFF.